These 16 T cell receptor beta chains were sequenced from one sample in a study of graft-versus-host responses after intestinal transplantation. Repertoires were generated with immunoSEQ multiplex PCR, while TCRdb's copy carries only in-frame clones and drops some. This table holds approximately 6,900 clones, 20% to 25% found once. Here the sequenced sample was alloreactive CD4+ T cells from a mixed lymphocyte reaction culture, taken before transplantation. The subset is: CFSE-low proliferating T cells sorted from roughly six-day pre-transplant mixed lymphocyte reaction (GvH or HvG direction). The receptors derive from a human patient who was an organ donor for intestinal transplantation.

The V and J genes are TRBV7-2 and TRBJ2-3; TRBD2 is a possible D gene (5 bases). Germline CDR1 reads SGHTA; CDR2 reads FQGNSA. The CDR3 is 16 amino acids. Trimming pared 1 base from V and 6 bases from J, leaving 17 bases between. CDR3 loop: CASSLVSGSGWDTQYF. CDR3 in DNA: TGTGCCAGCAGCTTAGTTTCGGGGAGCGGATGGGATACGCAGTATTTT.

This clone was seen only a few times. The CDR3 DNA is TGTGCCAGCAGCTTAGCGTATTTAAGCGGGAGGTCGGGGACCCAGTACTTC. It specifies CASSLAYLSGRSGTQYF. The chain links TRBV11-2 to TRBJ2-5, with 9 nucleotides matching TRBD2. J was trimmed by 7 bases and V by 1 base; bases with no gene match: 13. The CDR3 spans 17 residues. Germline loops: CDR1 SGHAT, CDR2 FQNNGV.

V is TRBV5-6 and J is TRBJ2-4; D ambiguous. V lost 4 bases and J lost 9, with 8 bases in between. The CDR3 consists of 11 residues. Germline V gene sequence: CDR1 SGHDT, CDR2 YYEEEE. The CDR3 protein is CASSPPSIQYF. The CDR3 DNA follows: TGTGCCAGCAGCCCGCCCAGCATTCAGTACTTC. The variable domain in full, with the rest retrieved from reference TRBV5-6 and TRBJ2-4, is DAGVTQSPTHLIKTRGQQVTLRCSPKSGHDTVSWYQQALGQGPQFIFQYYEEEERQRGNFPDRFSGHQFPNYSSELNVNALLLGDSALYLCASSPPSIQYFGAGTRLSVL.

This chain joins TRBV2 and TRBJ1-1; TRBD1 matches 7 bases. With V trimmed by 5 bases and J by 0 bases, 21 bases remained unmatched. Germline-derived CDR1 and CDR2 are SNHLY and FYNNEI. The CDR3 sequence is 20 residues long. The CDR3 region is CASSTNRGDSGRKMNTEAFF. The DNA for the CDR3 is TGTGCCAGCAGTACAAATAGAGGGGACAGTGGAAGAAAAATGAACACTGAAGCTTTCTTT.

The chain is built from TRBV28 and TRBJ2-5; TRBD2 aligns across 9 bases. This CDR3 contains 14 residues. From germline, CDR1 is MDHEN and CDR2 SYDVKM. The V and J ends lost 5 bases and 4 bases, in that order; junction bases with no gene match: 5. CDR3 sequence: CASSGLAGVETQYF. The CDR3 coding sequence is TGTGCCAGCAGTGGGTTAGCGGGAGTAGAGACCCAGTACTTC.

By sample fraction, this clone is medium-sized. The chain combines TRBV11-2 with TRBJ2-7; D gene ambiguous. The germline CDR1 and CDR2 sequences are SGHAT and FQNNGV. V shed 4 bases and J shed 3 bases, with 13 bases lying between them. The CDR3 consists of 14 residues. The CDR3 DNA reads TGTGCCAGCAGCTCTCGTTATCGGATCTACGAGCAGTACTTC. It encodes CASSSRYRIYEQYF.

V and J are TRBV19 and TRBJ1-1; 7 bases map to TRBD1. The CDR3 length is 15 residues. Germline CDR1 LNHDA, CDR2 SQIVND (reference sequence). J was trimmed by 0 bases and V by 3 bases; bases with no gene match: 4. The CDR3: CASSMMTGLNTEAFF. The CDR3 DNA reads TGTGCCAGTAGTATGATGACAGGGCTGAACACTGAAGCTTTCTTT.

The chain joins TRBV13 to TRBJ2-3, with unresolved D. Germline loops: CDR1 PRHDT, CDR2 FYEKMQ (reference sequence). The ends were cut back, 6 bases at V and 3 bases at J, with 1 base in the middle. The CDR3 spans 10 residues. The CDR3 reads CASSTDTQYF. CDR3 in DNA: TGTGCCAGCAGTACAGATACGCAGTATTTT.

By frequency in the sample, this clone is medium-sized (0.01 to 0.1%). Additional DNA sequences in this sample encode the identical CDR3. V gene TRBV29-1 combines with J gene TRBJ2-2; TRBD2 matches at 7 bases. CDR1 is SQVTM and CDR2 is ANQGSEA in the germline V gene. The V and J ends lost 2 bases and 7 bases, in that order; junction bases with no gene match: 1. This CDR3 is built from 12 residues. The CDR3 is CSVERGDGELFF. CDR3 sequence (DNA): TGCAGCGTTGAACGGGGGGACGGGGAGCTGTTTTTT.

The chain links TRBV7-2 to TRBJ2-5, with 9 bases fitting TRBD2. CDR1 SGHTA and CDR2 FQGNSA come from the germline V gene. The CDR3 sequence is 16 residues long. J was trimmed by 4 bases and V by 2 bases; bases with no gene match: 8. CDR3 loop: CASSLWGSGSRETQYF. The CDR3 bases are TGTGCCAGCAGCTTATGGGGTAGCGGGAGCCGAGAGACCCAGTACTTC.

This clone is labeled as medium-sized. This chain connects TRBV29-1 to TRBJ2-7; D could derive from TRBD1 or TRBD2 (5 bases each). The germline gives CDR1 SQVTM, CDR2 ANQGSEA. Between the trimmed V and J ends, which lost 4 bases and 2 bases, there was a span of 9 bases. There are 12 residues in the CDR3. The CDR3 region has the DNA TGCAGCGTTGGGGGGTTGGCCTACGAGCAGTACTTC. As protein: CSVGGLAYEQYF.

J is TRBJ1-1 and V is TRBV4-1; no reliable D call. The CDR3 consists of 13 residues. The germline CDR1 and CDR2 sequences are MGHRA and YSYEKL. Trimming took 3 bases from V and 0 from J, leaving 5 bases between them. This CDR3 is CASSHRMNTEAFF. The CDR3 region has the DNA TGCGCCAGCAGCCACAGGATGAACACTGAAGCTTTCTTT.

This chain connects TRBV7-2 to TRBJ2-3, with D possibly matching TRBD2 (7 bases). This CDR3 is built from 16 residues. Trimming took off 1 base at V and 10 bases at J, with 21 bases between the two ends. The germline V gene encodes CDR1 SGHTA and CDR2 FQGNSA. Here the CDR3 DNA reads TGTGCCAGCAGCTTAGTGGGGATAGTCCGAGGGGGGGCGCAGTATTTT. It encodes CASSLVGIVRGGAQYF.

The rearrangement links TRBV29-1 to TRBJ2-7, with 7 nucleotides matching TRBD1. V was pared by 4 bases and J by 4 bases, with 10 bases of the junction left unmatched. Germline loops: CDR1 SQVTM, CDR2 ANQGSEA. This CDR3 has 14 amino acids. The CDR3 bases are TGCAGCGTTGGAGACAGGGAAAGGAGTTACGAGCAGTACTTC. The encoded protein is CSVGDRERSYEQYF.

The V and J genes are TRBV11-3 and TRBJ1-1; D is perhaps TRBD1 (6 bases). The CDR3 is made up of 14 amino acids. Trimming removed 2 bases at V and 2 bases at J, with 9 bases between. Per germline, CDR1 SGHNT and CDR2 YENEEA. CDR3 bases: TGTGCCAGCAGCTTACTACAGGGAAACACTGAAGCTTTCTTT. Residues: CASSLLQGNTEAFF.

Judged by abundance, this clone is medium-sized. The CDR3 loop reads CASSVAGWNQPQHF. CDR3 in DNA: TGTGCCAGCTCTGTGGCAGGGTGGAATCAGCCCCAGCATTTT. The chain recombines TRBV18 with TRBJ1-5; a possible D gene is TRBD1 (5 bases). V was pared by 6 bases and J by 4 bases, with 13 bases between. The germline V gene encodes CDR1 KGHSH and CDR2 LQKENI. The CDR3 has 14 residues.